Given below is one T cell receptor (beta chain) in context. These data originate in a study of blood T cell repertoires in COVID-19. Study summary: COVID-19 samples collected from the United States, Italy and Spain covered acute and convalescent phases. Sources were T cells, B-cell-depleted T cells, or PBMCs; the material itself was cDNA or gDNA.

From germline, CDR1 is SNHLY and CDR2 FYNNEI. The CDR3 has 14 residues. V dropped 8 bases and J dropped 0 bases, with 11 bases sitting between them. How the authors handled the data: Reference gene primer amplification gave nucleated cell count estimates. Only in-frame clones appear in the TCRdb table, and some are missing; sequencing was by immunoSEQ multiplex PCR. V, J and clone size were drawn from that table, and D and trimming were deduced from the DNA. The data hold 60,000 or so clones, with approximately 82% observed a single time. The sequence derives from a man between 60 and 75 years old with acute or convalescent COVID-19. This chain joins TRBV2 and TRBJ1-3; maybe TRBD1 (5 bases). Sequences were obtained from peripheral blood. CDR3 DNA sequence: TGTGCCAGCCTGGGACTCCCCTCTGGAAACACCATATATTTT. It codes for CASLGLPSGNTIYF.